This T cell receptor beta chain was documented in a study of T cells after yellow fever vaccination. Each CDR3 protein gets one entry after TCRdb re-called the 5' RACE reads with MiXCR. Among 360,000 or so distinct CDR3 sequences, 9.5% to 13% were seen once, and the ten largest hold 15% to 20%. Trimming pared 0 bases from V and 6 bases from J, leaving 10 bases between. The CDR3 extends over 14 amino acids. From germline, CDR1 is SGHRS and CDR2 YFSETQ. The sequencing here drew on PBMCs, taken on the day of the first yellow fever vaccination. This clonotype was sampled from a man aged 18 to 30 who received the YFV17D yellow fever vaccine. V gene TRBV5-1 combines with J gene TRBJ2-4; a weak D match, TRBD2 (5 bases). The CDR3 reads CASSLGGDGNIQYF. The CDR3, as DNA: TGCGCCAGCAGCTTGGGGGGAGACGGAAACATTCAGTACTTC.